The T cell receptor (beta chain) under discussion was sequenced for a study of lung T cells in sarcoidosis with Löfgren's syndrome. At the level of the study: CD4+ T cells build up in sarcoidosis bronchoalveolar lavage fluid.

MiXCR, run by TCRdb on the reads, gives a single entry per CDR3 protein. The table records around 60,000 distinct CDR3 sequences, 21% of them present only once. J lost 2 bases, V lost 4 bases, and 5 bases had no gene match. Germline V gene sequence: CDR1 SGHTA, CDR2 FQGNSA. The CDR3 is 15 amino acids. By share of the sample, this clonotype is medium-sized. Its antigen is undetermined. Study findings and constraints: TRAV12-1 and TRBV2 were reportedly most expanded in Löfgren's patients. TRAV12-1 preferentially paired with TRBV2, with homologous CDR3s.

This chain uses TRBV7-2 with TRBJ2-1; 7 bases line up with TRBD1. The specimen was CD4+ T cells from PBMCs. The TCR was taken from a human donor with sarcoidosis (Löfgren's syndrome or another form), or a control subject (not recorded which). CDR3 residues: CASSSNRGTYNEQFF. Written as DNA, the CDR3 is TGTGCCAGCAGCTCGAACAGGGGTACCTACAATGAGCAGTTCTTC.